A selection of T cell receptor beta chains follows, all from one sample in a study of beta chain features in type 1 diabetes. Clones were read by immunoSEQ multiplex PCR, and TCRdb kept only the in-frame ones, dropping some. The sample comprises about 370,000 clones, more than 13% of which are singletons, and 0.019% rests with the top ten. Input material: naive CD4+ T cells from blood. Receptor source: a woman aged 18-35 years in good health. Both conserved end residues are part of each CDR3. The order of the fields is J gene, clone size, V gene, D gene, CDR3 DNA, CDR3 protein. The D gene is left open where the match is weak. A row's size may be missing; if present it is once, few, many or a size class.

TRBJ2-7,few,TRBV10-3,-,TGTGCCATCAGTGGCGATTACGAGCAGTACTTC,CAISGDYEQYF
TRBJ1-1,few,TRBV29-1,-,TGCAGCGTTGAAGATAAGACAGGACTGAACACTGAAGCTTTCTTT,CSVEDKTGLNTEAFF
TRBJ1-2,-,TRBV4-2,-,TGTGCCAGCAGCCCGGACACGTATGGCTACACCTTC,CASSPDTYGYTF
TRBJ1-1,few,TRBV7-9,-,TGTGCCAGCACCCTTCAGGGCGAAGGCACTGAAGCTTTCTTT,CASTLQGEGTEAFF
TRBJ2-7,-,TRBV7-9,-,TGTGCCAGCAGCTCCGAAGGGGGTAACGAGCAGTACTTC,CASSSEGGNEQYF
TRBJ2-3,-,TRBV29-1,TRBD2,TGCAGCGTTGACGCCTCCCCAGCGGGGAGCACAGATACGCAGTATTTT,CSVDASPAGSTDTQYF
TRBJ2-7,once,TRBV4-1,-,TGCGCCAGCAGCCAAGATCGGACACACGGCTACGAGCAGTACTTC,CASSQDRTHGYEQYF
TRBJ2-1,-,TRBV30,-,TGTGCCTGGAGCCATAGAAATTCGGGGAATGAGCAGTTCTTC,CAWSHRNSGNEQFF
TRBJ1-1,-,TRBV18,-,TGTGCCAGCTCACCGAGGGCGGACCTTGAAGCTTTCTTT,CASSPRADLEAFF
TRBJ2-7,-,TRBV5-1,-,TGCGCCAGCAGCCATCGTTCGGGGAACGAGCAGTACTTC,CASSHRSGNEQYF
TRBJ2-1,-,TRBV11-2,TRBD2,TGTGCCAGCAGCTTTTCTAGCGGGGGAGGGAATGAGCAGTTCTTC,CASSFSSGGGNEQFF
TRBJ1-4,-,TRBV6-5,-,TGTGCCAGCAGTTACCGCGGAAAACTGTTTTTT,CASSYRGKLFF
TRBJ2-7,-,TRBV7-9,-,TGTGCCAGCAGCTTAGTATCTTCCGAGGGTTGGTACTTC,CASSLVSSEGWYF